The rows below give T cell receptor beta chains drawn from one sample of a study of blood T cell repertoires in COVID-19. TCRdb's table, derived via immunoSEQ multiplex PCR, lists solely in-frame clones and lacks some. The data show hundreds of thousands of clones, around 88% seen once. The sequencing input was PBMCs or T cells enriched from blood (not recorded which). These receptors all stem from a woman aged 45-65 years with acute COVID-19. CDR3s leave out the opening cysteine and the closing phenylalanine or tryptophan. The order of the fields is J gene, V gene, D gene, CDR3 protein. D genes are given only for firm matches.

>TRBJ1-6|TRBV27|-
ASSLSPSSPLH
>TRBJ2-3|TRBV27|TRBD2
ASSLSGTRSDTQY
>TRBJ2-1|TRBV29-1|-
SVVPNESGDEQF
>TRBJ2-2|TRBV19|-
ASKAGEAGELF
>TRBJ1-1|TRBV7-8|TRBD1
ASSQQGRGTEAF
>TRBJ2-3|TRBV3-1/TRBV3-2|TRBD2
ASSQPLLAGTSTDTQY
>TRBJ2-1|TRBV19|TRBD1
ASRDRDRYNEQF
>TRBJ1-1|TRBV7-9|-
ASSLGQVLGAEAF
>TRBJ2-3|TRBV4-1|-
ASSDLRDSTDTQY
>TRBJ2-6|TRBV30|-
AWREGSGANVLT
>TRBJ2-1|TRBV28|-
ASSLPGSLYEQF
>TRBJ1-4|TRBV21-1|-
ASSPGGGSGQDWTTNEKLF
>TRBJ1-1|TRBV10-3|-
AISLTGGWTEAF
>TRBJ2-3|TRBV9|TRBD2
ASSKQAGSTDTQY
>TRBJ2-6|TRBV18|TRBD1
ASSPMTGGASGANVLT
>TRBJ2-1|TRBV6-2/TRBV6-3|TRBD2
ASSKPLGGFNEQF
>TRBJ1-4|TRBV18|-
ASSVTVLATNEKLF
>TRBJ2-1|TRBV19|-
ASRQVGVNEQF
>TRBJ2-7|TRBV15|-
ATSHSSSYEQY
>TRBJ2-7|TRBV28|TRBD2
ASSPFGLAEVTYEQY
>TRBJ2-7|TRBV2|-
ASSESHPYEQY
>TRBJ2-1|TRBV25-1|TRBD2
ASRPRWGEGRDAEQF
>TRBJ2-2|TRBV11-2|-
ASSTRTGTIAGELF
>TRBJ2-2|TRBV19|-
ASSMAGRGISTGELF
>TRBJ2-2|TRBV15|TRBD2
ATSSLPGLAGAGELF
>TRBJ2-7|TRBV4-2|TRBD1
ASSQGDRVSYEQY
>TRBJ1-5|TRBV13|-
ASSLSASNQPQH
>TRBJ1-4|TRBV19|TRBD1
ASSMGDREAEKLF
>TRBJ2-7|TRBV28|-
ASTPGRSYEQY
>TRBJ2-6|TRBV7-9|-
ASSLLRAGANVLT
>TRBJ1-5|TRBV7-2|TRBD1
ASTQDRGNQPQH
>TRBJ2-3|TRBV28|TRBD2
ASSFPPLAGTDTQY
>TRBJ1-5|TRBV15|-
ATSSQGSNQPQH
>TRBJ2-1|TRBV19|TRBD2
ASSIAGGPNEQF
>TRBJ1-1|TRBV27|TRBD1
ASSTRTGALSNTEAF
>TRBJ1-1|TRBV28|-
ASSFWLDTEAF
>TRBJ1-2|TRBV28|TRBD1
ASSLSGTGYEGGYT
>TRBJ1-1|TRBV4-1|TRBD1
ASSLTGTGNTEAF
>TRBJ2-5|TRBV25-1|TRBD2
ASRTSGNQETQY
>TRBJ1-1|TRBV5-4|-
ASSLTLAQGRAF
>TRBJ2-4|TRBV7-2|-
ASSPATGSLGNIQY
>TRBJ1-6|TRBV2|TRBD1
ASSPTGTPPLH
>TRBJ2-3|TRBV6-4|-
ASSVGGTDTQY
>TRBJ2-2|TRBV5-1|TRBD2
ASSFLAGTGTGELF
>TRBJ2-1|TRBV29-1|TRBD2
SVEAGGEYNEQF
>TRBJ2-7|TRBV28|-
ASSPTQGRAEQY
>TRBJ1-5|TRBV19|TRBD1
ASSIRDSRQPQH
>TRBJ1-5|TRBV5-1|TRBD1
ASSLTGAYSNQPQH
>TRBJ2-7|TRBV7-2|TRBD1
ASSPAGTDYEQY
>TRBJ2-7|TRBV2|TRBD2
ASSEDGRAGYEQY
>TRBJ1-5|TRBV28|-
ASSFQGRGGSQPQH
>TRBJ1-2|TRBV12-3/TRBV12-4|-
ASSFLENGYT